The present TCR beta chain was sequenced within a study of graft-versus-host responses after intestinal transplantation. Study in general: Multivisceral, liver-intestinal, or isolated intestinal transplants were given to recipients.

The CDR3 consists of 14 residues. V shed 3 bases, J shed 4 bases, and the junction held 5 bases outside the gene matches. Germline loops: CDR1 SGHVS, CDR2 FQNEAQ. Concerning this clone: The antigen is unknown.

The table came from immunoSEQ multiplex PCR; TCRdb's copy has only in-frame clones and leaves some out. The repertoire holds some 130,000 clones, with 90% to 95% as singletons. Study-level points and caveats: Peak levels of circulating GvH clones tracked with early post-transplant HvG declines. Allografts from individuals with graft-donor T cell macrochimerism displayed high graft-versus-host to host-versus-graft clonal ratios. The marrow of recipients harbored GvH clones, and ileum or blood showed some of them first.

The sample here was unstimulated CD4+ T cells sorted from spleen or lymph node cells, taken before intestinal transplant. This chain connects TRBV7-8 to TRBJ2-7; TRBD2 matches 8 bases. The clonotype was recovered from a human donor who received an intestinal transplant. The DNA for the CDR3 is TGTGCCAGCAGCTTCCCGACTAGCGCATACGAGCAGTACTTC. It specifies CASSFPTSAYEQYF.